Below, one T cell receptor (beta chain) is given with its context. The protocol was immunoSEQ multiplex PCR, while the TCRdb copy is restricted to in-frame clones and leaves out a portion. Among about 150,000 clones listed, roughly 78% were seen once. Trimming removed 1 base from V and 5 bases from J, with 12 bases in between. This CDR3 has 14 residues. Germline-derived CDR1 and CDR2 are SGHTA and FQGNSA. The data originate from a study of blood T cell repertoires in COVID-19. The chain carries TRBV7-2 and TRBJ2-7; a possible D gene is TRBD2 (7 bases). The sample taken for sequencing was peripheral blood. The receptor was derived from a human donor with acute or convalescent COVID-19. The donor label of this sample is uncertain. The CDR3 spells CASSLGVGGHEQYF. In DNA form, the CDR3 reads TGTGCCAGCAGCTTAGGTGTGGGGGGGCACGAGCAGTACTTC.